This T cell receptor beta chain comes out of a study of CD8+ T cells in alopecia areata (dated by TCRdb to the late 2010s). In terms of the full investigation: Treated patients were enrolled in an open-label pilot trial of oral tofacitinib at 5 to 10 mg twice daily for moderate-to-severe alopecia areata. Amplification of TCRbeta CDR3 regions was done by immunoSEQ multiplex PCR using 35 Vbeta forward primers and 13 Jbeta reverse primers. Scalp clonality was compared among normal scalp (n=4), patchy alopecia areata scalp (n=8), and alopecia totalis/universalis scalp (n=8). Tofacitinib-treated patients had biopsies at baseline and at 4 and 24 weeks of treatment, with a later scalp biopsy in several patients. The SALT score, which quantifies the percentage of affected scalp surface area, was used to measure disease severity in treated patients. The RNA source kit depended on sample type: the PAXgene miRNA kit for fixed scalp, the miRNeasy kit for PBMCs, and the RNeasy kit for mouse skin. On the human side, TCRbeta sequencing was run on scalp tissue and on sorted CD4+ and CD8+ peripheral blood T cells from healthy controls and from alopecia areata patients with either patchy or totalis/universalis disease. High-throughput TCRbeta sequencing was used to examine T cell clonal expansion in alopecia areata in both the C3H/HeJ mouse model and human patients. Tofacitinib was given for 6 to 18 months, followed by 6 months of follow-up off drug to assess delayed response and recurrence.

The library was produced with the immunoSEQ multiplex PCR assay. To provide template for TCR sequencing, every sample had RNA extracted and reverse transcribed into cDNA. First-strand cDNA was synthesized using SuperScript III with a 2:1 mix of oligo-dT and random hexamers. Amplification bias was assessed with a synthetic immune receptor repertoire, and residual bias was removed computationally. The authors processed their data as follows. Raw reads were preprocessed to remove errors, and CDR3 was defined according to IMGT conventions as the region from the conserved cysteine to phenylalanine. Clonality was computed by normalizing Shannon entropy by log2 of the number of productive unique TCRs and subtracting the result from 1. Whether scalp clones were CD4 or CD8 was inferred by matching scalp TCRbeta sequences against CD4 and CD8 repertoires sorted from blood. Sourced from immuneACCESS, this table was stored by TCRdb with only in-frame sequences that have V and J called. A share of the clones is absent; for the studies checked, an unresolved V gene accounts for under half, and the remainder has no known explanation. That table furnishes V, J and clone size, whereas the DNA furnished D and trimming. This sample comprises about 190,000 clones, around 60% of them detected only once. The top ten clones comprise around 0.69% of the sample.

On the study overall, not on this receptor specifically: The treated cohort was small, with a single nonresponder, so links between baseline CD8+ expansion and response need larger studies. During tofacitinib treatment, many expanded lesional clones remained in scalp and blood, and this persistence may partly explain relapse after treatment is stopped. Lesional scalp, especially in alopecia totalis/universalis, showed higher clonality and more expanded CD8+ clones than normal scalp, suggesting antigenic drive. Shared TCR sequences between patients were less evident than in mice, which may be partly attributable to HLA diversity in the patient population. Tofacitinib significantly lowered scalp clonality and the number of expanded CD8+ clones among the top 100 scalp clones. Resident alphabeta T cells in normal human skin are also sequenced, complicating scalp TCR repertoire analysis, unlike mouse skin dominated by gammadelta T cells.

The germline V gene (reference sequence) gives CDR1 as GTSNPN and CDR2 as SVGIG. Relative to germline, V is 4 bases shorter and J is 1 base shorter, with 10 bases between their ends. The CDR3, cysteine through phenylalanine, is 14 amino acids long. CDR3 DNA is the only sequence kept; it has 42 bases, read in frame from the first base. As regards this clone: This clone's antigen is unknown. Base qualities are not provided; no much larger clone lies one nucleotide away.

According to the study, the label for this sample's time point signals: more than three weeks on oral tofacitinib. This specimen's treatment or condition label, interpreted: oral pan-JAK inhibitor, 5-10 mg twice daily. Peripheral blood and lesional scalp punch biopsies were obtained from patients with alopecia areata. PBMCs were isolated by density centrifugation and stained for CD3, CD4 and CD8, and CD4+ and CD8+ T cells were sorted on a FACSAria. The rearranged chain carries TRBV30 and TRBJ2-2, with a tentative D gene TRBD1 over 6 matching bases. The sample in question was CD4+ T cells sorted from blood, obtained at week 4, from a patient treated with tofacitinib. The receptor was isolated from a human donor with alopecia areata. The nucleotide sequence reads TGTGCCTGGACAGGGGACCTGAACACCGGGGAGCTGTTTTTT. It codes for CAWTGDLNTGELFF.